The 19 T cell receptor beta chains listed next were all sequenced from one sample in a study of T-cell memory formation after mild COVID-19. TCRdb analysed the 5' RACE reads with MiXCR anew, one entry per CDR3 protein. This table has approximately 300,000 distinct CDR3 sequences, 8% to 10% appearing once. The specimen sequenced was PBMCs or a T cell subset sorted from them (not recorded which). The receptors shown here come from a man between 18 and 29 years old who had mild COVID-19 (a few samples of this study predate the infection). Cell type and time point are not known.

This clonotype showed up just a few times. The rearrangement links TRBV7-3 to TRBJ2-5; D is undetermined. This CDR3 region has 13 residues. Germline V gives CDR1 SGHTA, CDR2 FQGTGA. The V and J ends lost 4 bases and 1 base respectively, with 7 bases between them. In nucleotides, the CDR3 is TGTGCCAGCAGCTCACAAATCCAAGAGACCCAGTACTTC. Its translation is CASSSQIQETQYF.

This clonotype was seen more than once but under ten times. The chain carries TRBV4-3 and TRBJ2-3; 9 bases match TRBD2. With V trimmed by 2 bases and J by 6 bases, 12 bases remained unmatched. This CDR3 has 17 amino acids. In germline, CDR1 is LGHNA, CDR2 YSLEER. The CDR3: CASSQSTLAGPLDTQYF. DNA for the CDR3: TGCGCCAGCAGCCAAAGTACGCTAGCGGGGCCGTTGGATACGCAGTATTTT.

In this sample, this clonotype turned up a few times. This sequence joins TRBV6-2 or TRBV6-3 and TRBJ1-1; D remains unclear. CDR1 and CDR2 from the germline V gene are MNHEY and SVGEGT. Trimming stripped 2 bases from V and 7 bases from J, with 5 bases between. The CDR3 loop spans 11 amino acids. The CDR3 DNA sequence: TGTGCCAGCAGTTACAAAAATGAAGCTTTCTTT. The encoded protein is CASSYKNEAFF.

The table lists this clonotype with many counts. The gene calls are TRBV4-2 and TRBJ1-4, with no clear D. Germline CDR1 reads LGHNA; CDR2 reads YNFKEQ. The CDR3 covers 15 residues. Deletions cut 3 bases from V and 5 bases from J, with 13 bases between. CDR3: CASSHEDRWNEKLFF. The CDR3 DNA sequence: TGTGCCAGCAGCCATGAGGACCGCTGGAATGAAAAACTGTTTTTT.

This clonotype turned up a few times. The chain couples TRBV4-3 to TRBJ1-3; 7 bases map to TRBD1. V shed 1 base and J 0 bases; nucleotides not matched to a gene: 6. Germline V gene lookup returns CDR1 LGHNA and CDR2 YSLEER. This CDR3 is built from 17 residues. The CDR3 DNA reads as TGCGCCAGCAGCCAAGGGGGGACAGCGAGCTCTGGAAACACCATATATTTT. Its translation: CASSQGGTASSGNTIYF.

The table lists this clonotype with a few counts. V gene TRBV7-2 combines with J gene TRBJ1-5, with a possible D match to TRBD1 (5 bases). The CDR3 runs 13 residues. Trimming cost V 1 base and J 10 bases, with 11 bases left between them. In germline, CDR1 is SGHTA, CDR2 FQGNSA. CDR3: CASSLDSGGPQHF. The CDR3 DNA reads as TGTGCCAGCAGCTTAGATAGCGGGGGACCCCAGCATTTT.

This clonotype has a count of ten or more. V gene TRBV5-1 combines with J gene TRBJ2-2; D is undetermined. CDR3 length: 11 amino acids. V was clipped by 1 base and J by 6 bases, with 1 base between them. The germline CDR1 and CDR2 sequences are SGHRS and YFSETQ. The CDR3 DNA reads TGCGCCAGCAGCTTGCCCGGGGAGCTGTTTTTT. This encodes CASSLPGELFF.

The chain joins TRBV5-1 to TRBJ2-3; 11 bases match TRBD1. Germline lookup yields CDR1 SGHRS and CDR2 YFSETQ. This CDR3 region has 17 residues. Unmatched junction bases numbered 7, after V lost 1 base and J lost 3 bases. DNA for the CDR3: TGCGCCAGCAGCTTGACCAGGACAGGGGGCTTGACAGATACGCAGTATTTT. Translated: CASSLTRTGGLTDTQYF.

This clonotype has a handful of counts. This chain joins TRBV9 and TRBJ1-2; maybe TRBD1 (6 bases). Between the trimmed V and J ends, which lost 3 bases and 4 bases, there was a span of 13 bases. The CDR3 has 14 residues. The germline V gene encodes CDR1 SGDLS and CDR2 YYNGEE. CDR3 in DNA: TGTGCCAGCAGCGGTTCAGGGGTTGGCTATGGCTACACCTTC. Translated: CASSGSGVGYGYTF. The full variable domain, in which reference TRBV9 and TRBJ1-2 provide the parts outside the CDR3, is DSGVTQTPKHLITATGQRVTLRCSPRSGDLSVYWYQQSLDQGLQFLIQYYNGEERAKGNILERFSAQQFPDLHSELNLSSLELGDSALYFCASSGSGVGYGYTFGSGTRLTVV.

This clonotype came up a few times. The V call is TRBV6-5, the J call TRBJ2-2; 10 bases line up with TRBD1. J gave up 7 bases and V 4 bases, and 6 bases lay outside the gene matches. This CDR3 has 15 amino acids. Germline lookup yields CDR1 MNHEY and CDR2 SVGAGI. CDR3 loop: CASSWGQGRGGELFF. CDR3 in DNA: TGTGCCAGCAGTTGGGGACAGGGGAGAGGCGGGGAGCTGTTTTTT.

This clonotype occurred a few times. The rearrangement joins TRBV9 to TRBJ1-2, with D unclear. This CDR3 has 14 residues. The germline CDR1 and CDR2 sequences are SGDLS and YYNGEE. Trimming pared 0 bases from V and 2 bases from J, leaving 8 bases between. CDR3 DNA: TGTGCCAGCAGCGTAGTAGCAGGAAACTATGGCTACACCTTC. This encodes CASSVVAGNYGYTF.

The chain combines TRBV5-1 with TRBJ2-5; no clear D gene. CDR1 and CDR2 (germline): SGHRS, YFSETQ. Trimming left V 2 bases short and J 9 bases short, with 8 bases between. This CDR3 region has 11 residues. The CDR3 loop reads CASSFGLAQYF. CDR3 bases: TGCGCCAGCAGCTTCGGGTTGGCCCAGTACTTC.

At least ten counts were recorded for this clonotype. This chain uses TRBV9 with TRBJ2-2; no clear D. CDR1 and CDR2 from the germline V gene are SGDLS and YYNGEE. V lost 2 bases to trimming and J lost 6 bases, with 2 bases between them. The CDR3 is made up of 11 amino acids. CDR3 loop: CASSVSGELFF. The CDR3 coding sequence is TGTGCCAGCAGCGTGTCCGGGGAGCTGTTTTTT.

This clonotype was seen ten or more times. CDR3 in amino acids: CASSLALRQGQETQYF. The CDR3, as DNA: TGCGCCAGCAGCTTGGCCCTTCGACAGGGACAAGAGACCCAGTACTTC. The rearrangement links TRBV5-1 to TRBJ2-5, with 7 bases lining up with TRBD1. Trimming cost V 0 bases and J 2 bases; bases outside gene matches: 7. Germline CDR1 is SGHRS and CDR2 is YFSETQ. This CDR3 spans 16 amino acids.

This clonotype was seen a few times. The chain joins TRBV7-9 to TRBJ1-1, with no clear D. This CDR3 region has 11 residues. The germline CDR1 and CDR2 sequences are SEHNR and FQNEAQ (reference sequence). Trimming removed 6 bases from V and 6 bases from J, with 8 bases in between. CDR3 bases: TGTGCCAGCAGTCAACTCCCTGAAGCTTTCTTT. Translation gives CASSQLPEAFF.

This rearrangement joins TRBV27 to TRBJ1-2; D may be TRBD1 (5 bases). The CDR3 contains 12 residues. Germline V gene sequence: CDR1 MNHEY, CDR2 SMNVEV (reference sequence). The germline V and J ends were trimmed by 5 bases and 7 bases, with 11 bases remaining between them. The CDR3 region is CASSPKGFGYTF. CDR3 coding DNA: TGTGCCAGCAGTCCCAAGGGGTTTGGCTACACCTTC.

V usage is TRBV12-3 or TRBV12-4 and J usage is TRBJ1-1; D gene ambiguous. V lost 3 bases to trimming and J lost 3 bases, with 8 bases between them. The CDR3 is made up of 13 amino acids. DNA for the CDR3: TGTGCCAGCAGTTTCAGGTGGGACACTGAAGCTTTCTTT. Translating gives CASSFRWDTEAFF.

This clonotype was counted at least ten times. The V gene is TRBV6-5, the J gene TRBJ2-1, with D possibly TRBD2 on 5 matching bases. The CDR3 sequence is 12 residues long. V lost 9 bases to trimming and J lost 7 bases, with 13 bases between them. CDR1 and CDR2 from the germline V gene are MNHEY and SVGAGI. The CDR3 reads CASCSPGNEQFF. In DNA, the CDR3 is TGTGCCAGTTGCTCTCCGGGAAATGAGCAGTTCTTC.

Many counts were recorded for this clonotype. J is TRBJ1-1 and V is TRBV5-1, with D uncertain. CDR3 length equals 13 residues. V lost 4 bases and J 11 bases, leaving 18 bases between the germline ends. CDR1 SGHRS and CDR2 YFSETQ come from the germline V gene. The CDR3 DNA follows: TGCGCCAGCAGCGGAGGCGGCAAGACCTTGGCTTTCTTT. This encodes CASSGGGKTLAFF.